A single sample gave rise to the 21 T cell receptor beta chains below, sequenced in a study of PD-L1 blockade in urothelial cancer. Time point indicated: pretreatment peripheral blood. TCRdb's copy holds only in-frame clones and misses some; the assay was immunoSEQ multiplex PCR. The repertoire consists of roughly 39,000 clones, with approximately 89% occurring once and the leading ten covering 11%. The specimen was PBMCs, collected around atezolizumab (anti-PD-L1) treatment. The receptors come from a woman aged 60 to 75 with urothelial cancer.

V and J are TRBV7-8 and TRBJ2-7; possibly TRBD2 for D (6 bases). The CDR3 is 15 amino acids. V was clipped by 3 bases and J by 2 bases, with 14 bases between them. CDR1 and CDR2 from the germline V gene are SGHVS and FQNEAQ. The CDR3 is CASSFRLGTAYEQYF. The DNA of the CDR3 is TGTGCCAGCAGCTTCAGACTAGGAACCGCCTACGAGCAGTACTTC.

The chain links TRBV28 to TRBJ1-2, with a tentative D call TRBD1 (6 bases). The V end was cut by 5 bases, the J end by 8 bases, with 12 bases between. The CDR3 contains 12 residues. Germline-derived CDR1 and CDR2 are MDHEN and SYDVKM. This CDR3 reads CASSGSQGGYTF. For the CDR3, the DNA is TGTGCCAGCAGTGGGTCTCAGGGGGGCTACACCTTC.

The rearrangement links TRBV15 to TRBJ2-1; 7 bases match TRBD2. Germline CDR1 and CDR2: LNHNV and YYDKDF (reference sequence). CDR3 length: 20 amino acids. Unmatched junction bases numbered 15, after V lost 1 base and J lost 0 bases. The DNA of the CDR3 is TGTGCCACCAGCAGAGGGTTCAGTAGCGGGCAACCCCGCTCCTACAATGAGCAGTTCTTC. Its translation: CATSRGFSSGQPRSYNEQFF.

A note on this clone: Other DNA variants within this sample encode the same CDR3. J is TRBJ2-7 and V is TRBV20-1, with TRBD2 matching 7 bases. The CDR3 has 11 residues. After removal of 7 bases from V and 4 bases from J, the junction contained 4 bases not matched to a gene. CDR1 DFQATT and CDR2 SNEGSKA come from the germline V gene (reference sequence). CDR3 residues: CSVAGVYEQYF. CDR3 in DNA: TGCAGTGTTGCGGGAGTATACGAGCAGTACTTC.

The DNA for the CDR3 is TGTGCCAGTAGTACCAAGGGACACGGTAGCTATGGCTACACCTTC. The encoded protein is CASSTKGHGSYGYTF. The genes are TRBV19 and TRBJ1-2, with D possibly TRBD1 on 6 matching bases. Germline V gene sequence: CDR1 LNHDA, CDR2 SQIVND (reference sequence). Trimming left V 4 bases short and J 4 bases short, with 16 bases between. The CDR3 is 15 residues long.

The rearrangement links TRBV6-1 to TRBJ2-5; 8 bases match TRBD1. V was clipped by 6 bases and J by 3 bases; unmatched bases: 9. This CDR3 is built from 15 residues. From germline, CDR1 is MNHNS and CDR2 SASEGT. The CDR3 is CASRVPGGGKETQYF. The CDR3 DNA reads TGTGCCAGCAGAGTTCCAGGGGGCGGCAAAGAGACCCAGTACTTC.

The table lists this clone with a count of one. The J gene is TRBJ1-1, the V gene TRBV7-2, with D hard to call. V lost 1 base to trimming and J lost 8 bases, with 5 bases between them. CDR1 and CDR2 (germline): SGHTA, FQGNSA. This CDR3 is built from 11 residues. The CDR3 reads CASSLVKEAFF. The CDR3 DNA reads TGTGCCAGCAGCTTAGTCAAAGAAGCTTTCTTT.

The chain recombines TRBV6-1 with TRBJ2-6, with 8 bases fitting TRBD1. V shed 11 bases, J shed 3 bases, and the junction held 6 bases outside the gene matches. CDR3 length: 14 amino acids. Germline assignment: CDR1 MNHNS and CDR2 SASEGT. CDR3 loop: CAGKTGGGANVLTF. DNA of the CDR3: TGTGCCGGCAAAACAGGGGGTGGGGCCAACGTCCTGACTTTC.

This clone occurred once. This rearrangement joins TRBV15 to TRBJ1-1; a possible D gene is TRBD1 (6 bases). V lost 0 bases and J lost 3, with 14 bases in between. The CDR3 length is 16 residues. From germline, CDR1 is LNHNV and CDR2 YYDKDF (reference sequence). The CDR3: CATSRDVRTVYTEAFF. The CDR3, as DNA: TGTGCCACCAGCAGAGATGTAAGGACAGTTTACACTGAAGCTTTCTTT.

The chain joins TRBV5-1 to TRBJ2-1; D remains ambiguous. Germline loops: CDR1 SGHRS, CDR2 YFSETQ. The CDR3 contains 11 residues. V was shortened by 0 bases and J by 8 bases, with 3 bases between the two germline ends. This CDR3 reads CASSLADEQFF. CDR3 nucleotide sequence: TGCGCCAGCAGCTTGGCGGATGAGCAGTTCTTC.

This clone has only one observation. The chain employs TRBV2 and TRBJ1-2; 7 bases map to TRBD1. V lost 4 bases and J lost 6; bases outside the gene matches: 5. Germline loops: CDR1 SNHLY, CDR2 FYNNEI. This CDR3 region has 13 residues. The DNA of the CDR3 is TGTGCCAGCAGTGTTACAGGGGAAGATGGCTACACCTTC. Protein: CASSVTGEDGYTF.

This chain connects TRBV5-1 to TRBJ1-3; 7 bases map to TRBD1. The germline gives CDR1 SGHRS, CDR2 YFSETQ. The length of the CDR3 is 16 residues. The V and J ends lost 4 bases and 4 bases, in that order; junction bases with no gene match: 11. DNA for the CDR3: TGCGCCAGCAGCGTTGACAGGGCTTCGGGAGGAAACACCATATATTTT. The encoded protein is CASSVDRASGGNTIYF.

A single count supports this clone. This chain links TRBV19 with TRBJ2-7, with D tentatively TRBD2 (6 bases). Germline CDR1 LNHDA, CDR2 SQIVND (reference sequence). The V end was cut by 4 bases, the J end by 3 bases, with 13 bases between. This CDR3 has 14 amino acids. The CDR3 spells CASSTSGTYYEQYF. The CDR3 coding sequence is TGTGCCAGTAGTACCTCCGGGACTTACTACGAGCAGTACTTC.

V gene TRBV11-2 combines with J gene TRBJ2-7; 8 bases fit TRBD2. The V gene end was trimmed by 1 base and the J gene end by 6 bases; junction bases not matched to a gene: 11. Germline CDR1 is SGHAT and CDR2 is FQNNGV. This CDR3 contains 16 residues. The CDR3 reads CASSLGPGGGSPEQYF. In DNA form, the CDR3 reads TGTGCCAGCAGCTTAGGCCCGGGGGGGGGCTCACCCGAGCAGTACTTC.

The rearrangement links TRBV5-1 to TRBJ1-4; TRBD1 matches 9 bases. Germline V gene data show CDR1 as SGHRS and CDR2 as YFSETQ. The trim removed 5 bases at V and 3 bases at J, leaving 11 bases unmatched. The CDR3 runs to 17 residues. CDR3 nucleotide sequence: TGCGCCAGCAGTTTAACCCGATGGACAGGGGCTAATGAAAAACTGTTTTTT. Translated, it gives CASSLTRWTGANEKLFF.

The chain joins TRBV18 to TRBJ2-3; 10 bases align to TRBD2. Germline CDR1 is KGHSH and CDR2 is LQKENI. CDR3 length: 16 residues. After removal of 2 bases from V and 5 bases from J, the junction contained 7 bases not matched to a gene. Here the CDR3 reads CASSPGLAGVKDTQYF. CDR3 coding DNA: TGTGCCAGCTCACCAGGGCTAGCGGGAGTTAAAGATACGCAGTATTTT. The variable domain in full, completed from reference TRBV18 and TRBJ2-3, reads NAGVMQNPRHLVRRRGQEARLRCSPMKGHSHVYWYRQLPEEGLKFMVYLQKENIIDESGMPKERFSAEFPKEGPSILRIQQVVRGDSAAYFCASSPGLAGVKDTQYFGPGTRLTVL.

The chain combines TRBV6-1 with TRBJ1-2, with D perhaps matching TRBD1 (5 bases). The CDR3 runs to 13 residues. From germline, CDR1 is MNHNS and CDR2 SASEGT. Trimming pared 6 bases from V and 4 bases from J, leaving 12 bases between. This CDR3 reads CASSVTVSYGYTF. The CDR3 nucleotides read TGTGCCAGCAGCGTGACAGTGAGCTATGGCTACACCTTC.

V usage is TRBV7-9 and J usage is TRBJ2-7; the match to TRBD1 covers 8 bases. Per the germline V gene, CDR1 is SEHNR and CDR2 is FQNEAQ (reference sequence). The CDR3 totals 14 residues. J lost 5 bases, V lost 3 bases, and 6 bases had no gene match. The CDR3 DNA sequence: TGTGCCAGCAGCTTGAGTCAGGGGGCACACGAGCAGTACTTC. This sequence encodes CASSLSQGAHEQYF.

This rearrangement joins TRBV7-3 to TRBJ2-3; 7 nucleotides align to TRBD1. The V and J ends lost 1 base and 3 bases, in that order; junction bases with no gene match: 7. CDR3 length: 16 residues. Per the germline V gene, CDR1 is SGHTA and CDR2 is FQGTGA. CDR3 DNA: TGTGCCAGCAGCTTAAAAGGACAGGAGAGAACAGATACGCAGTATTTT. Encoded protein: CASSLKGQERTDTQYF.

The genes are TRBV14 and TRBJ1-2; a weak D match, TRBD1 (6 bases). The germline CDR1 and CDR2 sequences are SGHDN and FVKESK. Trimming took off 3 bases at V and 8 bases at J, with 16 bases between the two ends. CDR3 length: 14 residues. The CDR3 bases are TGTGCCAGCAGCCAGGAAGGGGGGGCGCGAGGCTACACCTTC. Residues: CASSQEGGARGYTF.

The J gene is TRBJ1-2, the V gene TRBV28; a possible D gene is TRBD1 (5 bases). Trimming cost V 6 bases and J 0 bases, with 8 bases left between them. In germline, CDR1 is MDHEN, CDR2 SYDVKM. The CDR3 runs to 13 residues. In nucleotides, the CDR3 is TGTGCCAGCAGCTCGACAGCTAACTATGGCTACACCTTC. Protein: CASSSTANYGYTF.